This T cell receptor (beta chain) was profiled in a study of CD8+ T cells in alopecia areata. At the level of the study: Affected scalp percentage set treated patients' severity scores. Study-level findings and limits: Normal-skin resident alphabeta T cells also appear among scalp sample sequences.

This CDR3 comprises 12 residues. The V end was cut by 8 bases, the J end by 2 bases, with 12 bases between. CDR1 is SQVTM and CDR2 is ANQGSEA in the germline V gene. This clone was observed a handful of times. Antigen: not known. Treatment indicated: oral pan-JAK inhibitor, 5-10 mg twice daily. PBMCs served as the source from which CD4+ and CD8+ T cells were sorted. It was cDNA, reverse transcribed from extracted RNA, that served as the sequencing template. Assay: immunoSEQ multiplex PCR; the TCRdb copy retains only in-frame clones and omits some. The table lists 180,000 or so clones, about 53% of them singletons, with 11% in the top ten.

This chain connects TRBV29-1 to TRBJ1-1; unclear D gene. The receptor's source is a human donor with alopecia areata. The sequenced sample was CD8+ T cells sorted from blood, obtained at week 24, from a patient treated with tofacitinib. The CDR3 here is CSIPGENTEAFF. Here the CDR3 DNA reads TGCAGCATACCTGGGGAAAACACTGAAGCTTTCTTT.